A selection of T cell receptor beta chains follows, all from one sample in a study of T cell responses to AZD1222 COVID-19 vaccine. TCRdb keeps only in-frame clones here, not all; method: immunoSEQ multiplex PCR. Here the sample spans 90,000 to 150,000 clones, roughly 88% being singletons. The specimen was peripheral blood, collected on day 0 of AZD1222 vaccination. The receptors here all came from an adult in good health. CDR3s include the opening cysteine and the closing phenylalanine or tryptophan. A D gene is named only where the DNA matches it firmly. The size field is filled for only some rows; it gives once, few, many or a size class.

CDR3 length	D gene	clone size	V gene	J gene	CDR3 DNA	CDR3 protein
12	-	-	TRBV5-1	TRBJ2-7	TGCGCCAGCAGCTTACAAGGAGACGAGCAGTACTTC	CASSLQGDEQYF
17	TRBD1	-	TRBV7-2	TRBJ1-5	TGTGCCAGCAGCTTATTACAGGGGGAAATCGGGAATCAGCCCCAGCATTTT	CASSLLQGEIGNQPQHF
15	TRBD1	once	TRBV5-1	TRBJ2-5	TGCGCCAGCAGCTGGGGACAGGGGGCGGCGAAGACCCAGTACTTC	CASSWGQGAAKTQYF
14	-	-	TRBV14	TRBJ1-6	TGTGCCAGCAGCCAGGGGCGGCATAATTCACCCCTCCACTTT	CASSQGRHNSPLHF
14	TRBD2	-	TRBV11-2	TRBJ2-7	TGTGCCAGCAGCCCCGGGGGACTAGCGGGGTTCCAGTACTTC	CASSPGGLAGFQYF
13	-	-	TRBV7-7	TRBJ1-1	TGTGCCAGCAGCTTACGGCTGAGCACTGAAGCTTTCTTT	CASSLRLSTEAFF
11	-	-	TRBV14	TRBJ1-1	TGTGCCAGCAGCCTCGGGAGTCAAGCTTTCTTT	CASSLGSQAFF
14	-	once	TRBV18	TRBJ1-1	TGTGCCAGCTCACCACCGAGGGGGAACACTGAAGCTTTCTTT	CASSPPRGNTEAFF
13	-	-	TRBV18	TRBJ2-3	TGTGCCAGCTCCTACAGGTTCCAAGATACGCAGTATTTT	CASSYRFQDTQYF
14	-	-	TRBV19	TRBJ2-4	TGTGCCAGTAGTATTTCCGCGGCTAAAAACATTCAGTACTTC	CASSISAAKNIQYF
15	-	once	TRBV5-1	TRBJ2-1	TGCGCCAGCAGCGCCAGCGGGTCCTCCTACAATGAGCAGTTCTTC	CASSASGSSYNEQFF
14	TRBD1	-	TRBV6-5	TRBJ1-2	TGTGCCAGCAGTCCTGGGACAGGGAACTATGGCTACACCTTC	CASSPGTGNYGYTF
15	-	-	TRBV9	TRBJ1-2	TGTGCCAGCAGCGTAGGGGCAGACACACCCTATGGCTACACCTTC	CASSVGADTPYGYTF
14	TRBD1	-	TRBV9	TRBJ1-2	TGTGCCAGCAGCCCCGGGACAGGGGACTATGGCTACACCTTC	CASSPGTGDYGYTF